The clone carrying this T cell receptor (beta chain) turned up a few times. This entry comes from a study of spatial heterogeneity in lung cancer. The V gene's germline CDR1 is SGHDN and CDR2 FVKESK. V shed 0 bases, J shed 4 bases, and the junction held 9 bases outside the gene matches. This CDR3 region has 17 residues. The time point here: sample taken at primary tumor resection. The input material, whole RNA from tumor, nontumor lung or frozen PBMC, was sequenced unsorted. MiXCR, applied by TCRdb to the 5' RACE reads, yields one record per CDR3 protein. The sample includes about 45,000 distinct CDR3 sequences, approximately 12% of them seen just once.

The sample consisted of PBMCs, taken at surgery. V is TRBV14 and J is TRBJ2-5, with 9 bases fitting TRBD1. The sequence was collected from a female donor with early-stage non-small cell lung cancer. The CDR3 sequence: CASSQDLGQGLGETQYF. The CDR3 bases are TGTGCCAGCAGCCAAGATCTAGGACAGGGGCTAGGAGAGACCCAGTACTTC.